This TCR beta chain was retrieved from a study of response to subunit inactivated influenza vaccine. V was trimmed by 2 bases and J by 7 bases, leaving 19 bases between them. CDR3 length: 16 residues. Looked up from germline, CDR1 is SGHRS and CDR2 is YFSETQ. TCRdb itself ran the RT-PCR reads through MiXCR, one entry per CDR3 protein. The repertoire includes just under 550,000 distinct CDR3 sequences, roughly a quarter of them detected once, and 2.8% sits in the top ten. The table lists this clonotype with a few counts. This sample was also put to use in a study of T cells expressing NK-cell markers. According to that study: The TCR beta cDNA came from 5'RACE template switching with UMIs. Cells sorted as CD3+CD56+NKG2C+, CD3+CD56+NKG2C- and CD3+CD56-NKG2C+ T cells supplied the TCR beta repertoires. In a handful of donors, these clonotypes also led the CD3+CD56-NKG2C+ fraction.

The V and J genes are TRBV5-1 and TRBJ2-4; D ambiguous. The clonotype originates from a man aged 45-60 years who received an inactivated influenza vaccine. The sequencing used CD4+ T cells sorted from PBMCs, collected about 13 days after vaccination. Here the CDR3 DNA reads TGCGCCAGCAGCTTAGGGATGGACGGTAACTCGAACATTCAGTACTTC. Its protein product is CASSLGMDGNSNIQYF.